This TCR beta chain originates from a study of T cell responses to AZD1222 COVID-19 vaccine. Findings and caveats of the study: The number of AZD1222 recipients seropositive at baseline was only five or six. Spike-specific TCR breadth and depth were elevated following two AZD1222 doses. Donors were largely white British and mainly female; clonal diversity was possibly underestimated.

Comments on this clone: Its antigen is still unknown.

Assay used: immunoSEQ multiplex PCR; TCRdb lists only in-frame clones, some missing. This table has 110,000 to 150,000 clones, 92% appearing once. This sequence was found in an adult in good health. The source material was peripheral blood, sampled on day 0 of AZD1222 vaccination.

CDR3 in DNA: TGTGCCAGCAGCGTAGAACAGGGGCCAGCTTTCTTT. It yields the protein CASSVEQGPAFF. The gene calls are TRBV9 and TRBJ1-1; 7 nucleotides match TRBD1. The germline CDR1 and CDR2 sequences are SGDLS and YYNGEE. This CDR3 is built from 12 residues. The junction had 3 bases not matched to a gene; V was cut back by 0 bases and J by 10 bases.